This TCR beta chain originates from a study of CD8 T cells in Susac syndrome. Recently defined diagnostic criteria classed the Susac syndrome patients as definite or probable. Trimming took 7 bases from V and 8 from J, leaving 26 bases between them. Germline CDR1 reads MNHEY; CDR2 reads SVGAGI. This CDR3 spans 16 amino acids. RNA amounts of 0.5 to 1 ug underwent reverse transcription with random hexamers. TCRdb re-analysed the immunoSEQ multiplex PCR reads in MiXCR, keeping a single row per CDR3 protein. The sample records about 210,000 distinct CDR3 sequences, 94% being singletons. The TCR originated in a human donor with Susac syndrome. The sample consisted of CD4+ T cells from PBMCs. The chain recombines TRBV6-5 with TRBJ1-2; D possibly corresponds to TRBD1 (6 bases). The CDR3 bases are TGTGCCAGCACCTTACTTAACAGGGCCCCGTTCGTCGGCTACACCTTC. It translates to CASTLLNRAPFVGYTF.